These 27 T cell receptor beta chains were sequenced from one sample in a study of T cells in Graves' hyperthyroidism and ophthalmopathy. Amplified TCR beta CDR3 regions came from RNA transcripts. With the HTBI primer set, the TCR CDR3 went through a first round of RT-PCR. A single record per CDR3 protein comes from TCRdb applying MiXCR to the multiplex PCR reads. In the table there are some 500,000 distinct CDR3 sequences, approximately 24% of which are singletons. Sequences were obtained from blood. The source of these receptors is a woman in her 30s with Graves' ophthalmopathy.

This clonotype was seen a handful of times. This sequence joins TRBV3-1 and TRBJ2-7; either TRBD1 or TRBD2 may supply D (5 bases each). Trimming removed 0 bases from V and 2 bases from J, with 14 bases in between. Germline-derived CDR1 and CDR2 are LGHDT and YNNKEL (reference sequence). This CDR3 has 16 residues. The chain's CDR3 is CASSQDGRGRPYEQYF. In DNA form, the CDR3 reads TGTGCCAGCAGCCAAGATGGCCGGGGACGACCCTACGAGCAGTACTTC.

Many counts were recorded for this clonotype. The genes are TRBV30 and TRBJ2-5; D is unresolved. The germline V gene encodes CDR1 GTSNPN and CDR2 SVGIG (reference sequence). Trimming removed 5 bases from V and 4 bases from J, with 8 bases in between. The CDR3 loop spans 11 amino acids. The CDR3 is CAWSLGETQYF. The CDR3 DNA reads TGTGCCTGGTCTTTGGGAGAGACCCAGTACTTC. Full variable domain (remainder filled in from reference TRBV30 and TRBJ2-5): SQTIHQWPATLVQPVGSPLSLECTVEGTSNPNLYWYRQAAGRGLQLLFYSVGIGQISSEVPQNLSASRPQDRQFILSSKKLLLSDSGFYLCAWSLGETQYFGPGTRLLVL.

The rearrangement joins TRBV30 to TRBJ2-6; D gene unclear. Germline V gives CDR1 GTSNPN, CDR2 SVGIG (reference sequence). This CDR3 comprises 14 residues. Trimming shortened V by 6 bases and J by 3 bases, and 12 bases separated the two germline ends. DNA for the CDR3: TGTGCCTGTGGAAAGAGGTTTGGGGCCAACGTCCTGACTTTC. It yields the protein CACGKRFGANVLTF.

The chain uses TRBV12-3 or TRBV12-4 and TRBJ2-7; weak D call: TRBD2 (6 bases). V lost 6 bases and J 7 bases, leaving 19 bases between the germline ends. The CDR3 consists of 14 residues. As DNA, the CDR3 is TGTGCCAGCAGGCACTCCGGGACCCGGGGGGAGCAGTACTTC. Its protein is CASRHSGTRGEQYF.

The table lists this clonotype with many counts. The J gene is TRBJ1-2, the V gene TRBV20-1, with D unresolved. The V gene lost 6 bases and the J gene lost 4 bases, with 15 bases spanning the gap. Germline V gene data show CDR1 as DFQATT and CDR2 as SNEGSKA (reference sequence). This CDR3 is built from 13 residues. The CDR3 reads CSAVRDLGYGYTF. In DNA, the CDR3 is TGCAGTGCGGTCCGGGATCTTGGCTATGGCTACACCTTC.

The rearrangement links TRBV11-1 to TRBJ2-5; D possibly corresponds to TRBD1 (5 bases). V lost 5 bases and J 3 bases, leaving 13 bases between the germline ends. Germline V gene sequence: CDR1 SGHAT, CDR2 FQDESV (reference sequence). The CDR3 consists of 14 residues. This chain's CDR3 is CASSPEQGEETQYF. For the CDR3, the DNA is TGTGCCAGCAGCCCCGAACAAGGGGAAGAGACCCAGTACTTC.

The rearrangement uses TRBV18 and TRBJ2-5; the match to TRBD2 covers 11 bases. Per germline, CDR1 KGHSH and CDR2 LQKENI. The CDR3 contains 16 residues. The trim removed 3 bases at V and 3 bases at J, leaving 6 bases unmatched. The CDR3 loop reads CASSPVRGLAEETQYF. The CDR3 DNA sequence: TGTGCCAGCTCACCCGTCAGGGGACTAGCGGAAGAGACCCAGTACTTC.

This clonotype was seen ten or more times. The rearrangement links TRBV11-1 to TRBJ1-2, with 7 bases that match TRBD1. The J segment lost 1 base and the V segment lost 5 bases, leaving 10 bases of the junction unmatched. The CDR3 covers 16 residues. CDR1 and CDR2 from the germline V gene are SGHAT and FQDESV (reference sequence). The CDR3 sequence is CASSLSGQANNYGYTF. The CDR3 DNA follows: TGTGCCAGCAGCCTATCAGGACAGGCAAATAACTATGGCTACACCTTC.

This chain links TRBV12-3 or TRBV12-4 with TRBJ1-5; tentatively, D is TRBD1 (5 bases). CDR3 length: 15 residues. Between the trimmed V and J ends, which lost 2 bases and 4 bases, there was a span of 12 bases. The CDR3 spells CASSLRDGLNQPQHF. CDR3 sequence (DNA): TGTGCCAGCAGTTTAAGGGACGGTCTAAATCAGCCCCAGCATTTT.

The gene calls are TRBV12-3 or TRBV12-4 and TRBJ2-2; 7 positions agree with TRBD1. The CDR3 spans 16 residues. V gave up 5 bases and J gave up 0 bases; unmatched junction bases: 6. The CDR3 is CASSVRQGANTGELFF. DNA of the CDR3: TGTGCCAGCAGTGTTAGACAGGGCGCGAACACCGGGGAGCTGTTTTTT.

This clonotype was counted ten times or more. The V call is TRBV12-3 or TRBV12-4, the J call TRBJ2-7, with D perhaps matching TRBD1 (8 bases). Trimming took off 5 bases at V and 3 bases at J, with 17 bases between the two ends. CDR3 length: 15 amino acids. Here the CDR3 reads CASSRIQGDYYEQYF. In nucleotides, the CDR3 is TGTGCCAGCAGTCGCATACAGGGGGACTACTACGAGCAGTACTTC.

In its sample, this clonotype was seen many times. The chain uses TRBV6-1 and TRBJ1-3, with no clear D. Deletions cut 2 bases from V and 0 bases from J, with 11 bases between. From germline, CDR1 is MNHNS and CDR2 SASEGT. The CDR3 contains 16 residues. Here the CDR3 reads CASSEWQAHSGNTIYF. CDR3 nucleotides: TGTGCCAGCAGTGAATGGCAGGCCCACTCTGGAAACACCATATATTTT.

This clonotype was counted ten times or more. This chain uses TRBV11-2 with TRBJ2-5, with D perhaps assigned TRBD1 or TRBD2 (5 bases each). CDR1 and CDR2 from the germline V gene are SGHAT and FQNNGV. V was cut by 6 bases and J by 3 bases, with 17 bases left in between. The length of the CDR3 is 15 residues. The CDR3, as DNA: TGTGCCAGCAGATACCCGGGACCAGCAAAAGAGACCCAGTACTTC. This codes for CASRYPGPAKETQYF.

This clonotype was seen at least ten times. V is TRBV28 and J is TRBJ1-2; possible D gene TRBD1, 6 bases. Trimming removed 7 bases at V and 7 bases at J, with 16 bases between. CDR3 length equals 13 residues. Germline-derived CDR1 and CDR2 are MDHEN and SYDVKM. The CDR3: CASTAPGGLGYTF. For the CDR3, the DNA is TGTGCCAGCACCGCCCCCGGGGGGCTTGGCTACACCTTC.

This sequence joins TRBV3-1 and TRBJ2-7; tentatively, D is TRBD2 (5 bases). With 4 bases removed from V and 1 base from J, the gap between germline ends came to 11 bases. Germline loops: CDR1 LGHDT, CDR2 YNNKEL (reference sequence). The CDR3 is made up of 14 amino acids. CDR3 loop: CASSPGISSYEQYF. The DNA for the CDR3 is TGTGCCAGCAGCCCGGGGATCTCGTCCTACGAGCAGTACTTC.

The V and J genes are TRBV2 and TRBJ2-2; a possible D gene is TRBD2 (6 bases). CDR1 is SNHLY, CDR2 FYNNEI, per germline. CDR3 length: 16 residues. V was shortened by 4 bases and J by 7 bases, with 19 bases between the two germline ends. The DNA of the CDR3 is TGTGCCAGCAGTGGAATCCGGGCCTCCGGGGGCGGGGAGCTGTTTTTT. This sequence encodes CASSGIRASGGGELFF.

This clonotype was seen at least ten times. The V gene is TRBV19, the J gene TRBJ1-1; D ambiguous. V was clipped by 2 bases and J by 1 base, with 5 bases between them. The CDR3 consists of 13 residues. Germline loops: CDR1 LNHDA, CDR2 SQIVND (reference sequence). The CDR3 region is CASSIFQNTEAFF. In nucleotides, the CDR3 is TGTGCCAGTAGTATATTCCAGAACACTGAAGCTTTCTTT. Based on the CDR3 plus reference TRBV19 and TRBJ1-1, the full variable domain is DGGITQSPKYLFRKEGQNVTLSCEQNLNHDAMYWYRQDPGQGLRLIYYSQIVNDFQKGDIAEGYSVSREKKESFPLTVTSAQKNPTAFYLCASSIFQNTEAFFGQGTRLTVV.

Many counts were recorded for this clonotype. This chain uses TRBV12-5 with TRBJ2-6, with no clear D. V was pared by 2 bases and J by 2 bases, with 1 base between. The CDR3 is 13 amino acids. Germline lookup yields CDR1 LGHNT and CDR2 FRNRAP. The CDR3 nucleotides read TGTGCTAGTGGTTTGACTGGGGCCAACGTCCTGACTTTC. As protein: CASGLTGANVLTF.

This clonotype was observed at least ten times. The genes are TRBV14 and TRBJ1-1; D remains ambiguous. The ends were cut back, 0 bases at V and 4 bases at J, with 12 bases in the middle. Germline values: CDR1 SGHDN, CDR2 FVKESK. The CDR3 is 15 amino acids. The CDR3 reads CASSQDGGSATEAFF. CDR3 coding DNA: TGTGCCAGCAGCCAAGATGGAGGGTCGGCCACTGAAGCTTTCTTT.

This clonotype was observed many times. V and J are TRBV11-2 and TRBJ1-1; weak D call: TRBD1 (5 bases). Trimming left V 5 bases short and J 1 base short, with 23 bases between. Germline-derived CDR1 and CDR2 are SGHAT and FQNNGV. This CDR3 is built from 18 residues. The CDR3 sequence is CASSPDGAWQTKNTEAFF. CDR3 DNA: TGTGCCAGCAGCCCCGATGGGGCCTGGCAGACTAAGAACACTGAAGCTTTCTTT.

This clonotype was detected many times. J is TRBJ1-2 and V is TRBV7-6, with D uncertain. The CDR3 totals 16 residues. Germline V gene data show CDR1 as SGHVS and CDR2 as FNYEAQ. Trimming removed 1 base from V and 4 bases from J, with 16 bases in between. The CDR3 DNA sequence: TGTGCCAGCAGCTTAGAGGAAGGAACCTTACTCTATGGCTACACCTTC. Its protein product is CASSLEEGTLLYGYTF.

In its sample, this clonotype was seen a few times. The chain uses TRBV20-1 and TRBJ2-2, with D unclear. CDR1 is DFQATT and CDR2 is SNEGSKA in the germline V gene (reference sequence). V gave up 0 bases and J gave up 0 bases, with 14 bases separating them. There are 17 residues in the CDR3. The CDR3 DNA reads TGCAGTGCTAGAGATCGCCGGCGGACCGCGAACACCGGGGAGCTGTTTTTT. Protein sequence: CSARDRRRTANTGELFF.

CDR3 nucleotide sequence: TGTGCCAGCAGCCGTGGGGGTACCGGGGCCAACGTCCTGACTTTC. Encoded protein: CASSRGGTGANVLTF. The chain uses TRBV12-3 or TRBV12-4 and TRBJ2-6, with D perhaps given as TRBD1 or TRBD2 (5 bases each). The CDR3 has 15 residues. Trimming took off 6 bases at V and 4 bases at J, with 13 bases between the two ends.

This clonotype was seen repeatedly, ten times or more. The gene calls are TRBV5-1 and TRBJ2-5; a possible D gene is TRBD2 (6 bases). The germline V and J ends were trimmed by 2 bases and 0 bases, with 8 bases remaining between them. There are 14 residues in the CDR3. The germline CDR1 and CDR2 sequences are SGHRS and YFSETQ. CDR3 bases: TGCGCCAGCAGCTTCGGCGGGGACCAAGAGACCCAGTACTTC. The encoded protein is CASSFGGDQETQYF.

This clonotype was counted between two and nine times. The V gene is TRBV12-3 or TRBV12-4, the J gene TRBJ2-4, with a weak D call TRBD1 (5 bases). The germline V and J ends were trimmed by 7 bases and 2 bases, with 21 bases remaining between them. This CDR3 is 17 amino acids long. For the CDR3, the DNA is TGTGCCAGCAACACGGACAAGCTTGGGTGGACCAAAAACATTCAGTACTTC. It codes for CASNTDKLGWTKNIQYF.

This clonotype has only a few counts. The chain combines TRBV15 with TRBJ1-1, with D perhaps TRBD1 (5 bases). V shed 1 base and J shed 2 bases, with 29 bases lying between them. Germline-derived CDR1 and CDR2 are LNHNV and YYDKDF (reference sequence). The CDR3 covers 21 residues. The CDR3 region has the DNA TGTGCCACCAGCAGAGGTGGGAGGTTAACAGGCGGTGGAGGTTTCAACACTGAAGCTTTCTTT. Encoded protein: CATSRGGRLTGGGGFNTEAFF.

There are many counts of this clonotype. The chain has TRBV11-2 and TRBJ2-7; the match to TRBD1 covers 7 bases. The length of the CDR3 is 14 residues. The V gene end was trimmed by 2 bases and the J gene end by 3 bases; junction bases not matched to a gene: 4. The germline CDR1 and CDR2 sequences are SGHAT and FQNNGV. In DNA form, the CDR3 reads TGTGCCAGCAGCTTACCCGGGACAGTCTACGAGCAGTACTTC. Its translation is CASSLPGTVYEQYF.